Following are 26 T cell receptor beta chains from one sample sequenced in a study of blood T cell repertoires in COVID-19. Repertoires were generated with immunoSEQ multiplex PCR, while TCRdb's copy carries only in-frame clones and drops some. This table has more than 250,000 clones, about 90% appearing once. Sequenced sample: peripheral blood. All receptors come from a man between 18 and 35 years old who had recovered from COVID-19.

V usage is TRBV2 and J usage is TRBJ2-3, with D tentatively TRBD1 (6 bases). The germline V and J ends were trimmed by 4 bases and 4 bases, with 15 bases remaining between them. This CDR3 has 15 amino acids. The V gene's germline CDR1 is SNHLY and CDR2 FYNNEI. The CDR3, as DNA: TGTGCCAGCAGTGGGGCCTCGACAGGAGCAGATACGCAGTATTTT. Translating gives CASSGASTGADTQYF.

The chain employs TRBV3-1 (or the pseudogene TRBV3-2) and TRBJ2-1; possibly TRBD2 for D (5 bases). Trimming took off 6 bases at V and 5 bases at J, with 8 bases between the two ends. CDR3 size: 12 residues. Germline V lookup: CDR1 LGHDT, CDR2 YNNKEL (reference sequence). The CDR3 spells CASSRGHNEQFF. The CDR3 coding sequence is TGTGCCAGCAGTCGAGGGCACAATGAGCAGTTCTTC.

The genes are TRBV2 and TRBJ2-5; D remains ambiguous. CDR1 is SNHLY and CDR2 is FYNNEI in the germline V gene. Trimming stripped 5 bases from V and 1 base from J, with 17 bases between. The CDR3 is 16 residues long. The DNA for the CDR3 is TGTGCCAGCAGTCCAGCCTTACTACATGCCCAAGAGACCCAGTACTTC. This gives the protein CASSPALLHAQETQYF. The full variable domain, in which reference TRBV2 and TRBJ2-5 provide the parts outside the CDR3, is EPEVTQTPSHQVTQMGQEVILRCVPISNHLYFYWYRQILGQKVEFLVSFYNNEISEKSEIFDDQFSVERPDGSNFTLKIRSTKLEDSAMYFCASSPALLHAQETQYFGPGTRLLVL.

The V and J genes are TRBV18 and TRBJ2-5; 7 bases align to TRBD1. The CDR3 totals 13 residues. The germline gives CDR1 KGHSH, CDR2 LQKENI. V gave up 3 bases and J gave up 7 bases; unmatched junction bases: 5. CDR3 nucleotides: TGTGCCAGCTCACCTACAGGGGAGTCGACCCAGTACTTC. It specifies CASSPTGESTQYF.

The chain joins TRBV5-5 to TRBJ2-3; D remains ambiguous. Germline V CDR1 and CDR2: SGHKS, YYEKEE (reference sequence). V was cut by 1 base and J by 0 bases, with 9 bases left in between. The CDR3 has 15 residues. CDR3 nucleotides: TGTGCCAGCAGCTTGAACCCGACAAGCACAGATACGCAGTATTTT. Its protein product is CASSLNPTSTDTQYF.

This chain connects TRBV29-1 to TRBJ1-1; 9 bases fit TRBD1. This CDR3 is built from 13 residues. In germline, CDR1 is SQVTM, CDR2 ANQGSEA. J lost 6 bases, V lost 7 bases, and 9 bases had no gene match. CDR3 amino acids: CSALDRGNPEAFF. As DNA, the CDR3 is TGCAGCGCTCTGGACAGGGGCAACCCTGAAGCTTTCTTT.

This rearrangement joins TRBV7-2 to TRBJ2-7, with D possibly TRBD1 on 6 matching bases. In germline, CDR1 is SGHTA, CDR2 FQGNSA. There are 16 residues in the CDR3. With 3 bases removed from V and 0 bases from J, the gap between germline ends came to 15 bases. CDR3 loop: CASSFGPGTNSYEQYF. CDR3 DNA: TGTGCCAGCAGCTTCGGCCCCGGGACAAACTCCTACGAGCAGTACTTC.

Turning to this clone: A junction boundary mismatches the germline segment, possibly from a read error. The V gene is TRBV10-3, the J gene TRBJ1-3; no definite D call. The CDR3 contains 13 residues. CDR1 ENHRY and CDR2 SYGVKD come from the germline V gene. The CDR3 nucleotides are TGTGGCATCACCCCGGGCTCTGGAAACACCATATATTTT. It yields the protein CGITPGSGNTIYF.

The table lists this clone with a count of one. V usage is TRBV5-1 and J usage is TRBJ1-2; perhaps TRBD1 as D (5 bases). The CDR3 has 15 amino acids. V gave up 4 bases and J gave up 5 bases, with 18 bases separating them. Germline lookup yields CDR1 SGHRS and CDR2 YFSETQ. CDR3 nucleotides: TGCGCCAGCAGCGCGGATTCTCGGGGGTGGTATGGCTACACCTTC. Encoded protein: CASSADSRGWYGYTF.

The rearrangement uses TRBV28 and TRBJ1-1; 7 nucleotides align to TRBD1. This CDR3 spans 13 amino acids. Germline V lookup: CDR1 MDHEN, CDR2 SYDVKM. V trimming: 6 bases; J trimming: 8 bases; junction bases outside the gene matches: 9. DNA for the CDR3: TGTGCCAGCAGCACACAGGGGACGGGGGAAGCTTTCTTT. Protein sequence: CASSTQGTGEAFF.

The rearrangement links TRBV5-6 to TRBJ1-5, with D possibly matching TRBD1 (6 bases). This CDR3 spans 16 amino acids. Trimming removed 2 bases from V and 6 bases from J, with 18 bases in between. Germline values: CDR1 SGHDT, CDR2 YYEEEE. The CDR3 is CASSLYRDLGVQPQHF. CDR3 DNA sequence: TGTGCCAGCAGCTTATACAGGGATTTGGGAGTTCAGCCCCAGCATTTT.

The rearrangement joins TRBV24-1 to TRBJ2-1, with 8 positions matching TRBD2. V shed 3 bases, J shed 8 bases, and the junction held 11 bases outside the gene matches. The CDR3 covers 16 residues. The germline CDR1 and CDR2 sequences are KGHDR and SFDVKD. The CDR3 DNA reads TGTGCCACCAGTGATGCGTCAAGCGGGGGATGGGATGAGCAGTTCTTC. It specifies CATSDASSGGWDEQFF.

The CDR3 coding sequence is TGTGCCAGCAGCTTAGGCTTCAGCTCCTACAATGAGCAGTTCTTC. As protein: CASSLGFSSYNEQFF. The chain employs TRBV13 and TRBJ2-1, with unresolved D. Germline lookup yields CDR1 PRHDT and CDR2 FYEKMQ (reference sequence). The CDR3 has 15 amino acids. The V and J ends lost 0 bases and 0 bases respectively, with 6 bases between them.

V gene TRBV5-4 combines with J gene TRBJ2-3; the D gene is possibly TRBD1 (5 bases). With 1 base removed from V and 0 bases from J, the gap between germline ends came to 9 bases. The germline CDR1 and CDR2 sequences are SGHNT and YYREEE (reference sequence). CDR3 length equals 15 residues. CDR3 sequence: CASSLSTASTDTQYF. CDR3 bases: TGTGCCAGCAGCTTGTCGACAGCTAGCACAGATACGCAGTATTTT.

The V call is TRBV15, the J call TRBJ1-5; D is perhaps TRBD1 (5 bases). Trimming removed 6 bases at V and 6 bases at J, with 15 bases between. In germline, CDR1 is LNHNV, CDR2 YYDKDF (reference sequence). This CDR3 spans 14 amino acids. The CDR3 sequence is CATRPGDRGQPQHF. CDR3 nucleotide sequence: TGTGCCACCAGACCGGGGGATAGAGGTCAGCCCCAGCATTTT. Complete variable domain (other parts from reference TRBV15 and TRBJ1-5): DAMVIQNPRYQVTQFGKPVTLSCSQTLNHNVMYWYQQKSSQAPKLLFHYYDKDFNNEADTPDNFQSRRPNTSFCFLDIRSPGLGDTAMYLCATRPGDRGQPQHFGDGTRLSIL.

The chain recombines TRBV25-1 with TRBJ2-1; 8 bases map to TRBD2. Germline V CDR1 and CDR2: MGHDK, SYGVNS. The ends lost 1 base at V and 10 bases at J; junction bases unmatched: 6. The CDR3 extends over 14 amino acids. The CDR3 sequence: CASSESSGFREQFF. The CDR3 nucleotides read TGTGCCAGCAGTGAATCTAGCGGGTTCAGGGAGCAGTTCTTC.

This chain uses TRBV28 with TRBJ2-7; TRBD1 aligns across 8 bases. CDR1 is MDHEN and CDR2 is SYDVKM in the germline V gene. The CDR3 loop spans 13 amino acids. The ends lost 6 bases at V and 3 bases at J; junction bases unmatched: 4. The CDR3: CASRAGQVYEQYF. DNA for the CDR3: TGTGCCAGCAGGGCGGGACAGGTCTACGAGCAGTACTTC.

In its sample, this clone was seen a few times. The rearrangement links TRBV2 to TRBJ2-2, with a weak D call TRBD1 (6 bases). CDR3 length equals 14 residues. The V end was cut by 6 bases, the J end by 7 bases, with 15 bases between. The germline V gene has CDR1 SNHLY and CDR2 FYNNEI. CDR3 DNA sequence: TGTGCCAGCAGGCAGGACAGATCGGACGGGGAGCTGTTTTTT. The encoded protein is CASRQDRSDGELFF. The complete variable domain, with remaining parts taken from reference TRBV2 and TRBJ2-2, reads EPEVTQTPSHQVTQMGQEVILRCVPISNHLYFYWYRQILGQKVEFLVSFYNNEISEKSEIFDDQFSVERPDGSNFTLKIRSTKLEDSAMYFCASRQDRSDGELFFGEGSRLTVL.

CDR3 bases: TGTGCCAGCAGCTGGACAGGGGCGAATGAAAAACTGTTTTTT. Its protein is CASSWTGANEKLFF. V and J are TRBV11-2 and TRBJ1-4; TRBD1 aligns across 9 bases. The V and J ends lost 4 bases and 5 bases, in that order; junction bases with no gene match: 2. Germline V CDR1 and CDR2: SGHAT, FQNNGV. There are 14 residues in the CDR3. Complete variable domain (other parts from reference TRBV11-2 and TRBJ1-4): EAGVAQSPRYKIIEKRQSVAFWCNPISGHATLYWYQQILGQGPKLLIQFQNNGVVDDSQLPKDRFSAERLKGVDSTLKIQPAKLEDSAVYLCASSWTGANEKLFFGSGTQLSVL.

The J gene is TRBJ1-2, the V gene TRBV29-1; the match to TRBD1 covers 7 bases. Trimming took 4 bases from V and 4 from J; bases not matched to a gene: 6. The CDR3 is 13 amino acids. The V gene's germline CDR1 is SQVTM and CDR2 ANQGSEA. The CDR3: CSVVDREGYGYTF. In nucleotides, the CDR3 is TGCAGCGTTGTCGACAGGGAAGGCTATGGCTACACCTTC.

The J gene is TRBJ1-4, the V gene TRBV4-2; perhaps TRBD1 as D (5 bases). The V end was cut by 0 bases, the J end by 10 bases, with 15 bases between. The length of the CDR3 is 15 residues. Germline V gives CDR1 LGHNA, CDR2 YNFKEQ. CDR3 bases: TGTGCCAGCAGCCAAGAGTTCCAGGGTAGGGGAAAACTGTTTTTT. Translated, it gives CASSQEFQGRGKLFF.

There are a few counts of this clone. This chain links TRBV6-6 with TRBJ1-2, with unresolved D. Germline V gives CDR1 MNHNY, CDR2 SVGAGI (reference sequence). V lost 0 bases to trimming and J lost 8 bases, with 7 bases between them. The CDR3 has 12 amino acids. The DNA for the CDR3 is TGTGCCAGCAGTTACTCGACGGGGGGCTACACCTTC. It encodes CASSYSTGGYTF.

This clone was detected once. This sequence joins TRBV19 and TRBJ2-3; 8 bases fit TRBD2. Looked up from germline, CDR1 is LNHDA and CDR2 is SQIVND (reference sequence). The CDR3 is 15 amino acids. Losses at the gene ends were 3 bases for V and 4 bases for J; bases not matched to a gene: 6. CDR3 in amino acids: CASSMVSGNSDTQYF. For the CDR3, the DNA is TGTGCCAGTAGTATGGTTAGCGGGAATTCAGATACGCAGTATTTT.

CDR3 region: CAISESYEGGETQYF. CDR3 DNA sequence: TGTGCCATCAGTGAGTCCTACGAGGGAGGAGAGACCCAGTACTTC. The chain carries TRBV10-3 and TRBJ2-5; D possibly corresponds to TRBD2 (6 bases). V gave up 0 bases and J gave up 4 bases, with 12 bases separating them. The CDR3 runs 15 residues. Germline-derived CDR1 and CDR2 are ENHRY and SYGVKD.

The chain combines TRBV10-3 with TRBJ2-1, with 9 bases aligning to TRBD2. This CDR3 contains 15 residues. V gave up 5 bases and J gave up 8 bases; unmatched junction bases: 10. In germline, CDR1 is ENHRY, CDR2 SYGVKD. The CDR3 sequence: CAISSLAGFLDEQFF. Written as DNA, the CDR3 is TGTGCCATCAGTAGTCTAGCGGGGTTTCTCGATGAGCAGTTCTTC.

Here the CDR3 DNA reads TGTGCCAGCAGTTTGTTGGTTCGGGGGTCGCCGCTCGAGCAGTACTTC. It codes for CASSLLVRGSPLEQYF. The chain is built from TRBV6-2 or TRBV6-3 and TRBJ2-7; a possible D gene is TRBD2 (6 bases). Germline V gene lookup returns CDR1 MNHEY and CDR2 SVGEGT. Trimming shortened V by 4 bases and J by 6 bases, and 22 bases separated the two germline ends. This CDR3 spans 16 amino acids.